The entry below gives a single TCR beta chain sequence along with its context. This sample was taken from a study of blood T cell repertoires in COVID-19. Study context: In each case, the material was cDNA or gDNA derived from T cells, B-cell-depleted T cells, or PBMCs.

This CDR3 comprises 15 residues. With 6 bases clipped from V and 4 bases from J, the junction kept 5 bases outside the gene matches. Per the germline V gene, CDR1 is MNHEY and CDR2 is SVGAGI. Clones were sequenced by immunoSEQ multiplex PCR, and TCRdb holds only the in-frame ones, with some missing. Altogether 130,000 to 150,000 clones are present, roughly 79% being singletons, with the ten largest covering approximately 8.2%. The sequenced material came from peripheral blood. The chain recombines TRBV6-5 with TRBJ2-1; TRBD2 agrees at 11 bases. This receptor was obtained from a human donor in a cohort sampled during active COVID-19. The CDR3 region has the DNA TGTGCCAGCAGCCTAGCTAGCGGGAGGTACAATGAGCAGTTCTTC. Protein: CASSLASGRYNEQFF.